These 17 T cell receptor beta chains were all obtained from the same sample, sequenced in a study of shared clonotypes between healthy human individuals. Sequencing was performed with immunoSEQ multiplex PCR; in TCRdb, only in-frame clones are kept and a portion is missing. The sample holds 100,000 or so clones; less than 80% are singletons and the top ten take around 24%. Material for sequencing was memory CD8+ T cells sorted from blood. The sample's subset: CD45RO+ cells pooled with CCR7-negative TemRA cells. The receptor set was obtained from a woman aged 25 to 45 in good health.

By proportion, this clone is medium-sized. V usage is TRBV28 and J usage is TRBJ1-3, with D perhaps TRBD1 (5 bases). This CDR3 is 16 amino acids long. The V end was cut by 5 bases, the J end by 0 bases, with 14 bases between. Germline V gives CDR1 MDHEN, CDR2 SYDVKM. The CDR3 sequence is CASSARTHHSGNTIYF. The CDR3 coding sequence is TGTGCCAGCAGTGCCCGGACACACCACTCTGGAAACACCATATATTTT.

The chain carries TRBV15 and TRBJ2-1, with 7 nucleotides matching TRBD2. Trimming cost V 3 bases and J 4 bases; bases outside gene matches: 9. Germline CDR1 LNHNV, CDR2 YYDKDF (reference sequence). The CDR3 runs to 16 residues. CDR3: CATSRDPTAGYNEQFF. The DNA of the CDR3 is TGTGCCACCAGCAGGGACCCCACAGCGGGATACAATGAGCAGTTCTTC.

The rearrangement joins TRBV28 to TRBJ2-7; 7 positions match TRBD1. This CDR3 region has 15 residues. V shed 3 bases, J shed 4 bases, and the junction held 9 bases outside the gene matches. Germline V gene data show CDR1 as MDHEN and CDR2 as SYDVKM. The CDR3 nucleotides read TGTGCCAGCAGTTTGTCCCCGGGACAGACATACGAGCAGTACTTC. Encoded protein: CASSLSPGQTYEQYF.

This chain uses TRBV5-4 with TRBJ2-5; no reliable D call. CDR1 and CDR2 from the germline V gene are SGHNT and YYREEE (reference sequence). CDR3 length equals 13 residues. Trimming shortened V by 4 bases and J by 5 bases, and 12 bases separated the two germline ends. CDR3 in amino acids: CASSPEALETQYF. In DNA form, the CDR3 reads TGTGCCAGCAGCCCGGAAGCTTTGGAGACCCAGTACTTC.

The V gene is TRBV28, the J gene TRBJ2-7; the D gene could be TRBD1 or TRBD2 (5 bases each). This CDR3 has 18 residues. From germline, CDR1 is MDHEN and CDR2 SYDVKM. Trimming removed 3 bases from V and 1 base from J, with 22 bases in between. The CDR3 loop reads CASSLSPRVGEASYEQYF. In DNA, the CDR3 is TGTGCCAGCAGTTTGTCCCCCCGGGTGGGGGAAGCGTCCTACGAGCAGTACTTC.

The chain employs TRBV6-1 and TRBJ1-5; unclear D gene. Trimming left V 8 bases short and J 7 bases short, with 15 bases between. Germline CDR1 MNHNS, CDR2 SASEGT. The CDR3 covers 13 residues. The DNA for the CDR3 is TGTGCCAGCGAAAAGGAGGGTTGGCAGCCCCAGCATTTT. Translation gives CASEKEGWQPQHF.

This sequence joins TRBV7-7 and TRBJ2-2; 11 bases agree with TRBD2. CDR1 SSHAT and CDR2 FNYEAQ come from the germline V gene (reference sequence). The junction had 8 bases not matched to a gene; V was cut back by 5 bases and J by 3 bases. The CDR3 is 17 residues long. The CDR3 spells CASSPGLAEVDTGELFF. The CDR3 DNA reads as TGTGCCAGCAGCCCGGGACTAGCGGAGGTGGACACCGGGGAGCTGTTTTTT. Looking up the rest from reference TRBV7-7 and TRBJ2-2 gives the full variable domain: GAGVSQSPRYKVTKRGQDVTLRCDPISSHATLYWYQQALGQGPEFLTYFNYEAQPDKSGLPSDRFSAERPEGSISTLTIQRTEQRDSAMYRCASSPGLAEVDTGELFFGEGSRLTVL.

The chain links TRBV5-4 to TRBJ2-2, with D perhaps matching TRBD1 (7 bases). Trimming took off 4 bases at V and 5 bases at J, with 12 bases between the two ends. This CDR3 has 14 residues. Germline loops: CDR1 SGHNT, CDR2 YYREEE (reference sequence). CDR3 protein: CASSQGEVTGELFF. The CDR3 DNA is TGTGCCAGCAGCCAGGGGGAGGTGACCGGGGAGCTGTTTTTT.

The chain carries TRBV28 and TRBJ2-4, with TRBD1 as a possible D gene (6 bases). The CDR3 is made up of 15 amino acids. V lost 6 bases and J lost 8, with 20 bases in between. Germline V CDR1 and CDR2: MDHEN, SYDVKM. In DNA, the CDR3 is TGTGCCAGCAGCCAAGGGACACTCGCAACGGACATTCAGTACTTC. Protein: CASSQGTLATDIQYF.

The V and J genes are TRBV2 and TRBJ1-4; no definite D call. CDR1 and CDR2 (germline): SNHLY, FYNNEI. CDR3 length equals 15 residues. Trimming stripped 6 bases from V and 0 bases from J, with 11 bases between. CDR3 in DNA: TGTGCCAGCAGACAACCAGCAGCAACTAATGAAAAACTGTTTTTT. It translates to CASRQPAATNEKLFF. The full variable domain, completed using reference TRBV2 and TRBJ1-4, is EPEVTQTPSHQVTQMGQEVILRCVPISNHLYFYWYRQILGQKVEFLVSFYNNEISEKSEIFDDQFSVERPDGSNFTLKIRSTKLEDSAMYFCASRQPAATNEKLFFGSGTQLSVL.

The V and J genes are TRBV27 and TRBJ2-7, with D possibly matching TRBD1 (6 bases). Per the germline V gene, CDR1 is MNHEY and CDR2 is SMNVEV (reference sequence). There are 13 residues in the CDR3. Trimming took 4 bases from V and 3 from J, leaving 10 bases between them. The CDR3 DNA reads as TGTGCCAGCAGTTCCCCGACAGGCTACGAGCAGTACTTC. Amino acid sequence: CASSSPTGYEQYF.

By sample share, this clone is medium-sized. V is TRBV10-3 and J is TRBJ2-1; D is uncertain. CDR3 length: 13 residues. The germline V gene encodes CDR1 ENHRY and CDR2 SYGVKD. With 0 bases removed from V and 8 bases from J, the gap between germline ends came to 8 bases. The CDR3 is CAISESGGYEQFF. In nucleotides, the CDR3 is TGTGCCATCAGTGAGTCGGGCGGTTATGAGCAGTTCTTC.

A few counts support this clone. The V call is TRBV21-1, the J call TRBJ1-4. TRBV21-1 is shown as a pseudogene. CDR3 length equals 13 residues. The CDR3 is CASSKGPNEKLFF. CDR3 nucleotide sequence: TGTGCCAGCAGCAAGGGACCTAATGAAAAACTGTTTTTT.

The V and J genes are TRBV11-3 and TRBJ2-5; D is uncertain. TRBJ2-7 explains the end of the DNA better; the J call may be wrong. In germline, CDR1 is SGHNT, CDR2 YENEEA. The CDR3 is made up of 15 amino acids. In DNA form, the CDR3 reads TGTGCCAGCAGCATTCCTGGGTCGCAATCCTACGAGCAGTACTTC. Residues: CASSIPGSQSYEQYF.

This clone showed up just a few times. CDR3 sequence: CASSLVTRNYGYTF. The DNA for the CDR3 is TGTGCCAGCAGCTTAGTGACGAGAAACTATGGCTACACCTTC. The chain is built from TRBV7-9 and TRBJ1-2, with no clear D. CDR1 and CDR2 (germline): SEHNR, FQNEAQ (reference sequence). Trimming left V 1 base short and J 2 bases short, with 8 bases between. The CDR3 contains 14 residues.

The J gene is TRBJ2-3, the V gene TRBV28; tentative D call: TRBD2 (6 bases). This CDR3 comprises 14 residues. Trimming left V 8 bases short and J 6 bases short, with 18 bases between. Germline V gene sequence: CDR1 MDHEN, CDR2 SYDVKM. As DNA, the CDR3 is TGTGCCAGCCATGGGACCACCCGGGGGGATACGCAGTATTTT. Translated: CASHGTTRGDTQYF.

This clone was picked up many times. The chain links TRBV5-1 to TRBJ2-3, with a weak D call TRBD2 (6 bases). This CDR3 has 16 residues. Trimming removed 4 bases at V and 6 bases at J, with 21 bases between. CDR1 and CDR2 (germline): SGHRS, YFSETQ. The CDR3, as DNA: TGCGCCAGCAGCCCTCAACTAGATTCGGGGGTCGATACGCAGTATTTT. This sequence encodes CASSPQLDSGVDTQYF. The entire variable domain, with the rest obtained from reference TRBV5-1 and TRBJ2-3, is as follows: KAGVTQTPRYLIKTRGQQVTLSCSPISGHRSVSWYQQTPGQGLQFLFEYFSETQRNKGNFPGRFSGRQFSNSRSEMNVSTLELGDSALYLCASSPQLDSGVDTQYFGPGTRLTVL.